These T cell receptor beta chains were read from a single sample in a study of T cell repertoires in cytomegalovirus infection. TCRdb reprocessed the reads via MiXCR and lists one record per CDR3 protein. This repertoire shows about 830,000 distinct CDR3 sequences, less than 35% found once; its top ten account for over 10%. Their antigen targets remain unknown. This sample comprised cultured CD8+ T cells from PBMCs, obtained from culture after CMV antigen stimulation. Every receptor here comes from a human donor in good health (CMV status not recorded). Some clones in this sample may be carry-over from other donors' samples. The CDR3 runs from the conserved cysteine through the conserved F or W. A D gene is named only where the DNA matches it firmly. Clone size is given for some rows only: seen once, a few or many times, or a class if the clone is expanded.

d_call	v_call	j_call	clone_size	cdr3_aa	cdr3_nt
-	TRBV7-8	TRBJ2-1	few	CASTTLLDNEQFF	TGTGCCAGCACCACCTTATTAGACAATGAGCAGTTCTTC
-	TRBV6-6	TRBJ2-1	few	CASREYNEQFF	TGTGCCAGCAGGGAATACAATGAGCAGTTCTTC
-	TRBV6-5	TRBJ2-1	few	CASSYLGRHNEQFF	TGTGCCAGCAGTTACTTGGGGAGGCACAATGAGCAGTTCTTC
TRBD1	TRBV6-6	TRBJ1-2	-	CASSSTDRGHGYTF	TGTGCCAGCAGTTCCACGGACAGGGGCCATGGCTACACCTTC
TRBD1	TRBV25-1	TRBJ1-2	few	CASYGGEGAFLGYTF	TGTGCCAGCTACGGGGGAGAGGGGGCGTTTCTTGGCTACACCTTC
TRBD1	TRBV14	TRBJ1-1	-	CASSLDRGSTEAFF	TGTGCCAGCAGTCTTGACAGGGGATCCACCGAAGCTTTCTTT
-	TRBV27	TRBJ1-1	many	CASSLSWNTEAFF	TGTGCCAGCAGCCTTAGTTGGAACACTGAAGCTTTCTTT
TRBD2	TRBV12-3/TRBV12-4	TRBJ2-3	many	CASSPRLAGGMGTQYF	TGTGCCAGCAGTCCCCGACTAGCGGGGGGAATGGGTACGCAGTATTTT
-	TRBV28	TRBJ2-1	-	CASSLVGQGHEQFF	TGTGCCAGCAGTTTGGTAGGGCAGGGCCATGAGCAGTTCTTC
-	TRBV6-5	TRBJ1-2	-	CASSYSAFPYGYTF	TGTGCCAGCAGTTACTCAGCATTCCCCTATGGCTACACCTTC
-	TRBV7-4	TRBJ2-5	-	CANSLNYRGQATQYF	TGTGCCAACAGCCTAAATTACCGGGGCCAAGCGACCCAGTACTTC
-	TRBV27	TRBJ2-5	-	CASSLVRTTKETQYF	TGTGCCAGCAGTTTAGTACGCACCACGAAAGAGACCCAGTACTTC
TRBD1	TRBV6-6	TRBJ1-5	-	CASSSHSGTDDQPQHF	TGTGCCAGCAGCTCACACTCCGGGACAGACGATCAGCCCCAGCATTTT
-	TRBV6-5	TRBJ1-3	many	CASSYPRRERRNTIYF	TGTGCCAGCAGTTACCCCCGCAGGGAGAGACGAAACACCATATATTTT
TRBD2	TRBV7-8	TRBJ2-7	few	CASRVLAGGPHEQYF	TGTGCCAGCAGAGTACTAGCGGGGGGGCCTCACGAGCAGTACTTC
TRBD1	TRBV15	TRBJ2-5	-	CATSDVGGGETQYF	TGTGCCACCAGCGACGTAGGGGGCGGTGAGACCCAGTACTTC
-	TRBV19	TRBJ2-2	-	CASSIAGAFNTGELFF	TGTGCCAGTAGTATAGCCGGGGCCTTTAACACCGGGGAGCTGTTTTTT
-	TRBV5-6	TRBJ2-4	few	CASSLGSIQAKNIQYF	TGTGCCAGCAGCTTAGGGAGCATCCAAGCCAAAAACATTCAGTACTTC
-	TRBV4-3	TRBJ1-1	-	CASSQEWVYTEAFF	TGCGCCAGCAGCCAAGAGTGGGTGTACACTGAAGCTTTCTTT
-	TRBV12-5	TRBJ1-2	-	CASGLPSSGPRFYGYTF	TGTGCTAGTGGTTTGCCGTCTTCGGGACCGCGGTTCTATGGCTACACCTTC
-	TRBV5-6	TRBJ2-7	few	CASSWLGGPLGYEQYF	TGTGCCAGCAGCTGGTTGGGGGGCCCCCTGGGATACGAGCAGTACTTC
-	TRBV20-1	TRBJ1-2	-	CSASGGISYGYTF	TGCAGTGCTAGTGGAGGGATCAGCTATGGCTACACCTTC
TRBD1	TRBV7-6	TRBJ1-4	many	CASSPAAGGAGEKLFF	TGTGCCAGCAGCCCAGCCGCAGGGGGCGCAGGTGAAAAACTGTTTTTT
TRBD2	TRBV7-8	TRBJ2-1	many	CASSLLSGGAFPYNEQFF	TGTGCCAGCAGCTTACTTAGCGGGGGGGCCTTCCCCTACAATGAGCAGTTCTTC
TRBD2	TRBV29-1	TRBJ2-3	-	CSAARSGGEQYF	TGCAGCGCCGCCCGTAGCGGGGGTGAGCAGTATTTT
-	TRBV6-1	TRBJ1-2	-	CASSAPGQNYGYTF	TGTGCCAGCAGTGCCCCAGGACAGAACTATGGCTACACCTTC
-	TRBV6-2/TRBV6-3	TRBJ2-2	few	CASSSSTGDTGELFF	-
-	TRBV19	TRBJ2-5	-	CASCGAYQETQYF	TGTGCCAGTTGTGGGGCGTACCAAGAGACCCAGTACTTC
-	TRBV7-3	TRBJ1-2	many	CASSLDSNYGYTF	TGTGCCAGCAGTCTCGACAGCAACTATGGCTACACCTTC
-	TRBV20-1	TRBJ2-5	-	CSVWDRQETQYF	TGCAGCGTCTGGGACCGCCAAGAGACCCAGTACTTC
-	TRBV6-2/TRBV6-3	TRBJ2-5	-	CASSYYGWETQYF	TGTGCCAGCAGTTACTATGGATGGGAGACCCAGTACTTC
-	TRBV5-1	TRBJ1-2	-	CASSLTREGQWNYGYTF	TGCGCCAGCAGCTTGACACGCGAGGGGCAGTGGAACTATGGCTACACCTTC
-	TRBV7-8	TRBJ1-5	many	CASSFNVEGMQPQHF	TGTGCCAGCAGCTTCAATGTGGAGGGGATGCAGCCCCAGCATTTT
-	TRBV28	TRBJ1-1	-	CASILGGGRGTEAFF	TGTGCCAGCATATTAGGGGGGGGGCGCGGGACTGAAGCTTTCTTT
-	TRBV10-3	TRBJ1-2	-	CAIKYRDGYTF	TGTGCCATCAAATACAGAGATGGCTACACCTTC
-	TRBV19	TRBJ2-1	-	CASSIVSGNYNEQFF	TGTGCCAGTAGTATCGTTTCGGGGAACTACAATGAGCAGTTCTTC
-	TRBV10-3	TRBJ1-2	-	CAIYSPATNYGYTF	TGTGCCATTTATAGCCCAGCCACTAACTATGGCTACACCTTC
-	TRBV7-6	TRBJ2-3	few	CASSPPRGTRGTDTQYF	TGTGCCAGCAGCCCTCCCCGGGGCACACGGGGCACAGATACGCAGTATTTT
-	TRBV7-9	TRBJ1-2	-	CASSQIDNSGYGYTF	TGTGCCAGCAGCCAGATAGACAATAGTGGCTATGGCTACACCTTC
-	TRBV10-3	TRBJ1-1	-	CAISEVGREAFF	TGTGCCATCAGTGAGGTGGGGAGGGAAGCTTTCTTT
-	TRBV2	TRBJ1-2	-	CASGPPEQPNYGYTF	TGTGCCAGCGGCCCCCCGGAACAACCAAACTATGGCTACACCTTC
-	TRBV29-1	TRBJ2-1	few	CSVSDKADEQFF	TGCAGCGTCAGCGACAAAGCTGATGAGCAGTTCTTC
TRBD1	TRBV25-1	TRBJ2-5	few	CASNAGTAIRETQYF	TGTGCCAGCAATGCCGGGACAGCCATCAGGGAGACCCAGTACTTC
TRBD1	TRBV7-8	TRBJ1-5	many	CASSLGSGQGANQPQHF	TGTGCCAGCAGCTTGGGGAGTGGACAGGGGGCTAATCAGCCCCAGCATTTT
TRBD1	TRBV6-5	TRBJ1-1	few	CASSPGTGLDEAFF	TGTGCCAGCAGTCCCGGGACAGGGCTAGATGAAGCTTTCTTT
TRBD2	TRBV7-6	TRBJ2-1	-	CASSLVRRGDIYNEQFF	TGTGCCAGCAGCTTAGTTCGGCGGGGGGACATTTACAATGAGCAGTTCTTC
-	TRBV15	TRBJ2-2	few	CATSLEHTGELFF	TGTGCCACCAGCCTGGAGCACACCGGGGAGCTGTTTTTT
-	TRBV6-6	TRBJ1-5	few	CASSNQGSQPQHF	TGTGCCAGCAGCAACCAGGGAAGTCAGCCCCAGCATTTT
-	TRBV7-9	TRBJ2-1	-	CASRPSNEQFF	TGTGCCAGCAGACCTAGCAATGAGCAGTTCTTC
TRBD1	TRBV20-1	TRBJ2-1	-	CSARDLGGVHINEQFF	TGCAGTGCTAGAGATTTAGGGGGCGTGCATATCAATGAGCAGTTCTTC